The 6 T cell receptor beta chains reported below all come from one sample, sequenced in a study of long-term antiretroviral therapy in people with HIV. It was version v3.0 of the immunoSEQ assay that was run at survey level. Data came from immunoSEQ multiplex PCR; TCRdb stores just in-frame clones and leaves some out. Of roughly 50,000 clones in the sample, around 80% were seen once. The sample consisted of unsorted PBMCs, taken 0.8 years after starting antiretroviral therapy. The receptors were sampled from a woman aged 18 to 35 with HIV.

The table lists this clone with a few counts. V and J are TRBV28 and TRBJ1-5; D ambiguous. CDR1 and CDR2 (germline): MDHEN, SYDVKM. The CDR3 covers 12 residues. Trimming removed 4 bases at V and 5 bases at J, with 6 bases between. The CDR3 DNA follows: TGTGCCAGCAGTTGGGTTGATCAGCCCCAGCATTTT. Protein sequence: CASSWVDQPQHF.

The chain joins TRBV10-3 to TRBJ2-2; weak D call: TRBD1 (6 bases). CDR1 is ENHRY and CDR2 is SYGVKD in the germline V gene. The CDR3 extends over 15 amino acids. V dropped 6 bases and J dropped 0 bases, with 11 bases sitting between them. The chain's CDR3 is CAIRDDRTNTGELFF. The CDR3 coding sequence is TGTGCCATCAGGGACGACAGGACGAACACCGGGGAGCTGTTTTTT.

This rearrangement joins TRBV19 to TRBJ1-1; D might be TRBD1 (6 bases). The CDR3 totals 16 residues. Germline V gene sequence: CDR1 LNHDA, CDR2 SQIVND (reference sequence). V lost 6 bases, J lost 4 bases, and 21 bases lay in between. The CDR3: CASSPSLWGAVTEAFF. The CDR3, as DNA: TGTGCCAGTAGCCCGTCACTGTGGGGGGCCGTCACTGAAGCTTTCTTT.

The gene calls are TRBV6-5 and TRBJ2-1; 10 bases agree with TRBD2. The CDR3 totals 16 residues. J was trimmed by 7 bases and V by 1 base; bases with no gene match: 7. CDR1 MNHEY and CDR2 SVGAGI come from the germline V gene. The CDR3 region is CASSYLAGGSGNEQFF. The DNA for the CDR3 is TGTGCCAGCAGTTACTTAGCGGGAGGTTCGGGGAATGAGCAGTTCTTC.

The chain employs TRBV29-1 and TRBJ1-1; D is unclear. Germline-derived CDR1 and CDR2 are SQVTM and ANQGSEA. The CDR3 extends over 12 amino acids. Trimming took off 6 bases at V and 0 bases at J, with 8 bases between the two ends. DNA of the CDR3: TGCAGCGTCCAAAGTTTGAACACTGAAGCTTTCTTT. As protein: CSVQSLNTEAFF.

The V and J genes are TRBV10-3 and TRBJ2-3; D is perhaps TRBD1 or TRBD2 (5 bases each). The length of the CDR3 is 15 residues. Trimming left V 3 bases short and J 5 bases short, with 15 bases between. Germline-derived CDR1 and CDR2 are ENHRY and SYGVKD. Here the CDR3 DNA reads TGTGCCATCAGTGAATTAAGTGGGGGTGGAGATACGCAGTATTTT. Protein sequence: CAISELSGGGDTQYF.